This entry is about one T cell receptor (beta chain). No antigen is known for it. Base quality data are lacking; no much larger clone is found one base away. In the paper's terms, the time point label means: about 28 days (+/-7) after the second vaccine dose. AZD1222 recipients with second doses at about 4 weeks or about 12 weeks were pooled, because spike-specific TCR depth and breadth did not differ between schedules. Vaccinee samples came from UK trials COV001 and COV002, including a single-blind randomized controlled phase 2/3 trial of AZD1222 (ChAdOx1 nCoV-19) in healthy adults. For TCRbeta chain sequencing, PBMC samples were collected from trial participants at day 0 and at day 28 after the second dose. This entry is derived from a study of T cell responses to AZD1222 COVID-19 vaccine (dated by TCRdb to about 2021). Study-wide context: A total of roughly 240 trial participants underwent TCR sequencing, of whom about 210 received two doses of AZD1222 and about 25 received two doses of the MenACWY control vaccine. Enrollment into the trials was organized by age into subgroups of 18-55, 56-69 and 70-plus years, and those subgroups contained roughly 150, 30 and 60 TCR-sequenced participants, respectively. Here is what the overall study found, with its caveats: Conclusions about previously exposed vaccinees are limited because only a handful of AZD1222 recipients were SARS-CoV-2 seropositive at baseline. After two AZD1222 doses, spike-specific TCR breadth and depth were significantly higher than at day 0 and than in MenACWY recipients. Reportedly, almost half of the unique spike-specific TCRs recognized epitopes lying outside the regions that are mutated in the B.1.351 and B.1.1.7 variants. Participants were mostly white British, with more females than males. The authors suggested clonal diversity may have been underestimated. The whole spike protein was spanned by vaccine-associated CD4 TCRs, and dominant responses were seen in regions 160-218 and 743-854. The 56-69-year group was small, and its depth increase did not reach significance, likely because of low power. Because no day 14 peak-response samples were available, the repertoires could be characterized only after the peak T cell response.

The CDR3 regions of human TCRbeta chains were subjected to immunosequencing. The study's own analysis went as follows. Repertoire TCRs were checked for matches against a reference library of SARS-CoV-2-specific TCRs that had been generated using the MIRA antigen-specificity platform. Breadth meant the fraction of unique TCRs that were SARS-CoV-2-associated, whereas depth meant the fraction of total T cells that were SARS-CoV-2-associated. Using the MIRA data, each spike-specific TCR was mapped to the spike region that the TCR reacts to and placed in a CD4 or CD8 class. Log10-transformed breadth and depth values were compared by one-way ANOVA with Sidak's multiple comparisons tests. TCRdb mirrors the immuneACCESS table, restricted to in-frame sequences. Some clones are absent from its copies; in checked studies, under half trace to an unresolved V gene, and the reason for the others is unknown. Clone size and V and J calls were adopted from that table, with D and trimming inferred from the DNA. The sample table holds 150,000 to 250,000 clones, of which around 93% were seen once. Roughly 1% of the sample is taken by the ten largest.

The CDR3 spans 14 residues, from the cysteine through the phenylalanine. Only CDR3 DNA remains: 42 bases, in frame from the first base. Deletion took 2 bases off V and 4 bases off J, with a span of 11 bases between the germline ends. Taken from the germline V gene, the CDR1 and CDR2 loops are MNHNS and SASEGT. The sequence came from an adult who received the AZD1222 COVID-19 vaccine. The sequence joins TRBV6-1 to TRBJ1-2; no confident D gene assignment can be made. Material: peripheral blood, obtained 28 days after the second AZD1222 dose. The CDR3 sequence is CASSEQSRSYGYTF. In nucleotide form, the sequence is TGTGCCAGCAGTGAACAGTCCAGGAGCTATGGCTACACCTTC.